This T cell receptor (beta chain) was documented in a study of cytomegalovirus exposure and HLA in healthy donors. As regards this clone: Its antigen is as yet unknown.

Despite likely unrecorded immune exposures, the donors were nominally healthy at the time of sampling. Both 60 Vbeta primers and 13 Jbeta primers went into the PCR. TCRdb's copy holds only in-frame clones and misses some; the assay was immunoSEQ multiplex PCR. The sample lists roughly 130,000 clones; about three quarters were seen once. Study-wide results and caveats: In a later analysis, common viral pathogens appeared linked to several of the most significant clusters. The study found most TCR sequences rare, yet found some public TCRs in many donors. More clonal expansion characterized HLA-associated TCR beta chains than equally common others in a later analysis.

Germline lookup yields CDR1 LGHNA and CDR2 YNFKEQ. CDR3 length: 19 residues. Trimming left V 6 bases short and J 2 bases short, with 26 bases between. The sequence came from a woman aged 40 to 49 in good health and CMV-seronegative. Material for sequencing was PBMCs. This chain links TRBV4-2 with TRBJ2-4; maybe TRBD2 (7 bases). CDR3 DNA: TGTGCCAGCAGTCCCCAGCCCCGAGGGGGGGCGGGGACCAAAAACATTCAGTACTTC. Translating gives CASSPQPRGGAGTKNIQYF.